What follows are 2 T cell receptor beta chains derived from one specimen sequenced in a study of blood T cell repertoires in COVID-19. Sequencing used immunoSEQ multiplex PCR; TCRdb keeps in-frame clones, though not all of them. The sample shows about 250,000 clones, 84% of them seen only once. Material for sequencing was peripheral blood. The receptors derive from a woman aged 40 to 50 who had recovered from COVID-19.

The J gene is TRBJ2-5, the V gene TRBV18; 12 bases are shared with TRBD1. The CDR3 has 17 amino acids. CDR1 KGHSH and CDR2 LQKENI come from the germline V gene. V lost 0 bases, J lost 2 bases, and 4 bases stayed unmatched. CDR3 nucleotide sequence: TGTGCCAGCTCACCACCTTTGGGACAGGGGGCTCAAGAGACCCAGTACTTC. The encoded protein is CASSPPLGQGAQETQYF. The entire variable domain, with the rest obtained from reference TRBV18 and TRBJ2-5, is as follows: NAGVMQNPRHLVRRRGQEARLRCSPMKGHSHVYWYRQLPEEGLKFMVYLQKENIIDESGMPKERFSAEFPKEGPSILRIQQVVRGDSAAYFCASSPPLGQGAQETQYFGPGTRLLVL.

The V call is TRBV28, the J call TRBJ1-6; 8 bases map to TRBD1. The CDR3 runs 18 residues. V gave up 4 bases and J gave up 7 bases; unmatched junction bases: 15. CDR1 and CDR2 from the germline V gene are MDHEN and SYDVKM. This CDR3 reads CASSSDRDRPLNNSPLHF. As DNA, the CDR3 is TGTGCCAGCAGTTCGGACCGGGACAGGCCTTTGAACAATTCACCCCTCCACTTT. The whole variable domain, filled in from reference TRBV28 and TRBJ1-6, reads DVKVTQSSRYLVKRTGEKVFLECVQDMDHENMFWYRQDPGLGLRLIYFSYDVKMKEKGDIPEGYSVSREKKERFSLILESASTNQTSMYLCASSSDRDRPLNNSPLHFGNGTRLTVT.